What follows are 25 T cell receptor beta chains derived from one specimen sequenced in a study of shared clonotypes between healthy human individuals. The data were produced by immunoSEQ multiplex PCR, yet TCRdb's version contains in-frame clones alone and is incomplete. The sample comprises a few hundred thousand clones, 50% to 75% of which are singletons, and roughly 11% rests with the top ten. The sample comprised memory CD4+ T cells sorted from blood. Subset specified: CD45RA-negative fraction. These receptors originate from a young man in good health.

This sequence joins TRBV7-3 and TRBJ2-3; D is unclear. The V gene lost 1 base and the J gene lost 4 bases, with 9 bases spanning the gap. This CDR3 spans 14 amino acids. Germline assignment: CDR1 SGHTA and CDR2 FQGTGA. For the CDR3, the DNA is TGTGCCAGCAGCTTAATGGCCCCCTCAGATACGCAGTATTTT. Translated, it gives CASSLMAPSDTQYF.

The rearrangement links TRBV7-2 to TRBJ2-7; D is unclear. With 1 base removed from V and 0 bases from J, the gap between germline ends came to 4 bases. Per germline, CDR1 SGHTA and CDR2 FQGNSA. This CDR3 has 13 amino acids. CDR3 coding DNA: TGTGCCAGCAGCTTAGACCCCTCCTACGAGCAGTACTTC. Encoded protein: CASSLDPSYEQYF.

The chain links TRBV11-2 to TRBJ2-5, with TRBD1 matching over 7 bases. Germline trimming cut 4 bases from V and 1 base from J; bases unmatched to any gene: 3. The CDR3 covers 14 residues. CDR1 and CDR2 from the germline V gene are SGHAT and FQNNGV. CDR3 DNA: TGTGCCAGCAGCTCGACAGGGCTCCAAGAGACCCAGTACTTC. It specifies CASSSTGLQETQYF.

This clone was recorded a few times. CDR3 region: CASSIARENTQYF. The CDR3 DNA reads as TGTGCCAGTAGTATAGCGAGGGAAAATACGCAGTATTTT. The rearrangement uses TRBV19 and TRBJ2-3; D perhaps matches TRBD2 (5 bases). Trimming pared 1 base from V and 7 bases from J, leaving 9 bases between. The CDR3 runs to 13 residues. Germline CDR1 is LNHDA and CDR2 is SQIVND (reference sequence). Full variable domain (rest looked up from reference TRBV19 and TRBJ2-3): DGGITQSPKYLFRKEGQNVTLSCEQNLNHDAMYWYRQDPGQGLRLIYYSQIVNDFQKGDIAEGYSVSREKKESFPLTVTSAQKNPTAFYLCASSIARENTQYFGPGTRLTVL.

This chain connects TRBV1 to TRBJ2-5; the table's D call TRBD1 went unverified against the DNA. TRBV1 is recorded as a pseudogene. There are 14 residues in the CDR3. The CDR3 nucleotides read TGCACCAGCAGCCAAGTTGGCAGGAAAGAGACCCAGTACTTC. Translated, it gives CTSSQVGRKETQYF.

The genes are TRBV5-1 and TRBJ2-5; D is unresolved. The CDR3 is 11 residues long. V lost 4 bases and J lost 2, with 3 bases in between. Germline loops: CDR1 SGHRS, CDR2 YFSETQ. The CDR3 sequence is CASSDQETQYF. CDR3 nucleotides: TGCGCCAGCAGCGATCAAGAGACCCAGTACTTC.

This clone has only one observation. The rearrangement links TRBV13 to TRBJ2-5; no clear D gene. There are 11 residues in the CDR3. V was cut by 2 bases and J by 5 bases, with 3 bases left in between. Germline CDR1 PRHDT, CDR2 FYEKMQ (reference sequence). The CDR3 region is CASSLYETQYF. The DNA for the CDR3 is TGTGCCAGCAGCTTATATGAGACCCAGTACTTC.

This clone was seen just once. The chain joins TRBV5-8 to TRBJ2-3; D remains unclear. The germline gives CDR1 SGHTS, CDR2 YDEGEE. This CDR3 comprises 14 residues. V gave up 0 bases and J gave up 8 bases, with 13 bases separating them. The chain's CDR3 is CASSLAIGSGTQYF. CDR3 bases: TGTGCCAGCAGCTTGGCTATAGGATCCGGTACGCAGTATTTT.

V and J are TRBV6-5 and TRBJ2-7; 9 positions match TRBD2. V lost 1 base, J lost 3 bases, and 7 bases stayed unmatched. The CDR3 is 16 amino acids. The germline V gene encodes CDR1 MNHEY and CDR2 SVGAGI. The CDR3 DNA reads TGTGCCAGCAGTTACTGGTCGGCTAGCGGGAACTACGAGCAGTACTTC. Its protein product is CASSYWSASGNYEQYF.

The rearrangement links TRBV6-1 to TRBJ1-2; D ambiguous. V was cut by 6 bases and J by 2 bases, with 10 bases left in between. Per germline, CDR1 MNHNS and CDR2 SASEGT. The CDR3 covers 13 residues. The CDR3 spells CASSASMNYGYTF. DNA for the CDR3: TGTGCCAGCAGCGCCTCGATGAACTATGGCTACACCTTC.

This chain connects TRBV7-9 to TRBJ2-7, with 7 bases fitting TRBD1. The germline V gene has CDR1 SEHNR and CDR2 FQNEAQ (reference sequence). Trimming at V came to 6 bases and at J to 3 bases, leaving 8 bases not matched to a gene. The CDR3 has 14 amino acids. The CDR3 sequence: CASSPSGQIYEQYF. CDR3 in DNA: TGTGCCAGCAGTCCTTCGGGACAGATCTACGAGCAGTACTTC.

A note on this clone: This same CDR3 is encoded by further DNA sequences in the sample. The genes are TRBV5-1 and TRBJ1-1; D ambiguous. The CDR3 length is 13 residues. Trimming took off 0 bases at V and 2 bases at J, with 5 bases between the two ends. From germline, CDR1 is SGHRS and CDR2 YFSETQ. The CDR3, as DNA: TGCGCCAGCAGCTTGGATCCTAACACTGAAGCTTTCTTT. This sequence encodes CASSLDPNTEAFF.

This clone came up a few times. The gene calls are TRBV6-5 and TRBJ1-5; D uncertain. CDR3 length: 14 amino acids. With 4 bases removed from V and 4 bases from J, the gap between germline ends came to 11 bases. CDR1 is MNHEY and CDR2 is SVGAGI in the germline V gene. The CDR3 is CASSSGTPNQPQHF. The CDR3 DNA follows: TGTGCCAGCAGTTCCGGTACTCCAAATCAGCCCCAGCATTTT.

This clone was seen a few times. V usage is TRBV6-1 and J usage is TRBJ2-7; 12 bases are shared with TRBD2. The V and J ends lost 3 bases and 6 bases, in that order; junction bases with no gene match: 12. CDR3 length: 17 amino acids. From germline, CDR1 is MNHNS and CDR2 SASEGT. CDR3 sequence: CASSERTSGTPRLEQYF. CDR3 coding DNA: TGTGCCAGCAGTGAGCGGACTAGCGGGACCCCCCGGCTCGAGCAGTACTTC.

CDR3: CASSNSRSSYNEQFF. DNA for the CDR3: TGTGCCAGTAGTAACTCGAGGAGCTCCTACAATGAGCAGTTCTTC. This sequence joins TRBV19 and TRBJ2-1, with D uncertain. The CDR3 runs to 15 residues. The V gene lost 4 bases and the J gene lost 0 bases, with 10 bases spanning the gap. From germline, CDR1 is LNHDA and CDR2 SQIVND (reference sequence).

This clone appeared a single time. V gene TRBV6-1 combines with J gene TRBJ1-5; no firm D call. Trimming removed 1 base from V and 6 bases from J, with 13 bases in between. Looked up from germline, CDR1 is MNHNS and CDR2 is SASEGT. CDR3 length equals 15 residues. This chain's CDR3 is CASSEDLYSSQPQHF. CDR3 in DNA: TGTGCCAGCAGTGAAGATCTATACAGTTCTCAGCCCCAGCATTTT.

The chain employs TRBV18 and TRBJ2-5; D perhaps matches TRBD2 (5 bases). In germline, CDR1 is KGHSH, CDR2 LQKENI. The CDR3 extends over 13 amino acids. The V and J ends lost 3 bases and 5 bases respectively, with 10 bases between them. Here the CDR3 DNA reads TGTGCCAGCTCACCGGACTCGGGGGAGACCCAGTACTTC. It is translated as CASSPDSGETQYF. Filled out from reference TRBV18 and TRBJ2-5, the complete variable domain reads NAGVMQNPRHLVRRRGQEARLRCSPMKGHSHVYWYRQLPEEGLKFMVYLQKENIIDESGMPKERFSAEFPKEGPSILRIQQVVRGDSAAYFCASSPDSGETQYFGPGTRLLVL.

CDR3 loop: CASSQDQGSNEQYF. The CDR3 nucleotides are TGTGCCAGCAGCCAAGATCAGGGCAGCAACGAGCAGTACTTC. The chain combines TRBV4-2 with TRBJ2-7; a possible D gene is TRBD1 (5 bases). CDR1 and CDR2 from the germline V gene are LGHNA and YNFKEQ. The length of the CDR3 is 14 residues. Trimming took 0 bases from V and 5 from J, leaving 11 bases between them.

CDR3 residues: CASSGSWGANTGELFF. CDR3 bases: TGTGCCAGCAGTGGGTCCTGGGGGGCGAACACCGGGGAGCTGTTTTTT. The chain has TRBV25-1 and TRBJ2-2; tentatively, D is TRBD2 (6 bases). The CDR3 is 16 residues long. The V end lost 4 bases, the J end lost 0 bases, and 12 bases lay between the germline ends. Germline-derived CDR1 and CDR2 are MGHDK and SYGVNS. Using reference TRBV25-1 and TRBJ2-2 for the parts outside the CDR3, the full variable domain is EADIYQTPRYLVIGTGKKITLECSQTMGHDKMYWYQQDPGMELHLIHYSYGVNSTEKGDLSSESTVSRIRTEHFPLTLESARPSHTSQYLCASSGSWGANTGELFFGEGSRLTVL.

CDR3 DNA sequence: TGTGCCTGGAGTGTACTAGCGGGAGGCTACAATGAGCAGTTCTTC. This translates into CAWSVLAGGYNEQFF. The chain employs TRBV30 and TRBJ2-1; TRBD2 aligns across 12 bases. Losses at the gene ends were 0 bases for V and 3 bases for J; bases not matched to a gene: 0. Germline CDR1 is GTSNPN and CDR2 is SVGIG (reference sequence). CDR3 size: 15 residues.

This clone was seen at least ten times. The chain carries TRBV27 and TRBJ1-1; a weak D match, TRBD1 (5 bases). V was clipped by 10 bases and J by 5 bases, with 17 bases between them. Germline CDR1 is MNHEY and CDR2 is SMNVEV (reference sequence). The CDR3 runs 13 residues. The CDR3, as DNA: TGTGCCATCGCGACGGCTCGGGGGACTGAAGCTTTCTTT. Amino acid sequence: CAIATARGTEAFF.

J is TRBJ2-2 and V is TRBV25-1, with 7 bases aligning to TRBD1. The ends lost 8 bases at V and 6 bases at J; junction bases unmatched: 15. The CDR3 is 16 residues long. Germline CDR1 reads MGHDK; CDR2 reads SYGVNS. The CDR3 spells CASRQAGTDGAGELFF. The CDR3 nucleotides are TGTGCCAGCCGTCAAGCCGGGACAGACGGCGCCGGGGAGCTGTTTTTT.

This clone was recorded once. The V gene is TRBV6-1, the J gene TRBJ2-3; D is unresolved. The CDR3 loop spans 12 amino acids. Germline V gene lookup returns CDR1 MNHNS and CDR2 SASEGT. V was clipped by 6 bases and J by 0 bases, with 4 bases between them. CDR3 nucleotide sequence: TGTGCCAGCAGATCAAGCACAGATACGCAGTATTTT. This codes for CASRSSTDTQYF.

The V and J genes are TRBV5-8 and TRBJ2-2; 11 bases align to TRBD2. J lost 5 bases, V lost 1 base, and 10 bases had no gene match. Germline CDR1 and CDR2: SGHTS and YDEGEE. The CDR3 spans 18 residues. The CDR3 loop reads CASSLTNSGRVKTGELFF. The CDR3, as DNA: TGTGCCAGCAGCTTGACCAATAGCGGGAGGGTAAAAACCGGGGAGCTGTTTTTT.

The chain couples TRBV7-8 to TRBJ1-2, with 7 bases matching TRBD1. CDR1 is SGHVS, CDR2 FQNEAQ, per germline. J lost 4 bases, V lost 4 bases, and 6 bases had no gene match. The CDR3 consists of 14 residues. The CDR3 loop is CASSSRDSSYGYTF. CDR3 nucleotide sequence: TGTGCCAGCAGCTCGAGGGACAGCAGCTATGGCTACACCTTC.